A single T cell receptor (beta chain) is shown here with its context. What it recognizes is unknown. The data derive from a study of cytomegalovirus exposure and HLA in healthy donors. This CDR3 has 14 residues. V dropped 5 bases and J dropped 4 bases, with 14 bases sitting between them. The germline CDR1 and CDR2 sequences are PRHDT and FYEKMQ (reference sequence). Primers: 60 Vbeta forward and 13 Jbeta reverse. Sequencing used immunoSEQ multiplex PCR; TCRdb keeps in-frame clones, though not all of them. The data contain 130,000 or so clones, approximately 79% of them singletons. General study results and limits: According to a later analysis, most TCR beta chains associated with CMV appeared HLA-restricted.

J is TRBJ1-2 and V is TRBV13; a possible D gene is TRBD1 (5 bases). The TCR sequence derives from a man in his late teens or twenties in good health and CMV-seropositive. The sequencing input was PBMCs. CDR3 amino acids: CASSQDRTVYGYTF. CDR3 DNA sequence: TGTGCCAGCAGCCAAGACAGAACCGTCTATGGCTACACCTTC.